The T cell receptor (beta chain) described here comes from a study of T cell changes during pregnancy in multiple sclerosis. This CDR3 spans 16 amino acids. Trimming took 0 bases from V and 8 from J; bases not matched to a gene: 11. Germline CDR1 reads SGHNT; CDR2 reads YYREEE (reference sequence). This table comes from immunoSEQ multiplex PCR, and its TCRdb copy is limited to in-frame clones, with some not included. The table records some 90,000 clones, 75% to 95% of them present only once. Here the sequenced sample was peripheral blood, taken after pregnancy. The chain has TRBV5-4 and TRBJ1-2, with 9 bases lining up with TRBD1. This sequence originates from a female donor in good health, enrolled as a control in a pregnancy study. The CDR3 region is CASSLVRAQGAQGYTF. CDR3 in DNA: TGTGCCAGCAGCTTGGTGAGAGCACAGGGGGCGCAGGGCTACACCTTC.